The T cell receptor beta chain under discussion was sequenced for a study of CD8 T cells in Susac syndrome (dated by TCRdb to about 2019). At the level of the whole study: The study used repertoire sequencing to test whether antigen drove CD8+ T cell activation and differentiation in Susac syndrome. The full study reports these points: The number of individuals in the TCR sequencing and HLA analysis was acknowledged as relatively small.

Its CDR3 holds 16 amino acids, cysteine through phenylalanine. CDR3 DNA is the only sequence kept; it has 48 bases, read in frame from the first base. For CDR1 and CDR2, the germline V gene lists SQVTM and ANQGSEA. V is reduced by 7 bases and J by 7 bases, leaving a spacing of 26 bases between them. RNA was extracted using the RNeasy kit, and about 0.45 to 1 ug of the RNA was reverse transcribed with random hexamers. The immunoSEQ multiplex PCR assay, covering 54 Vbeta and 13 Jbeta segments, was used to amplify TCR beta CDR3 regions. PCR amplification bias was corrected using a synthetic template baseline for primer optimization and computational correction. The authors processed their data as follows. Only productive sequences were kept, with reads annotated to V, D and J genes according to IMGT and analyzed in immunoSEQ Analyzer. Clonality was calculated as one minus the Shannon entropy normalized by log2 of the number of productive unique sequences. For each patient and control, public and private clones were evaluated within the 100 most prevalent clones. Clones were defined as Susac-specific if absent from the healthy and MS cohorts, from 900 to 1,200 published viral clones and from other ImmuneACCESS disease sequences. Using fastp trimming at Q25 and MiXCR clonotype assembly, TCRdb reanalyzed the public sequencing data and kept in-frame beta chains. CDR3 protein sequences are deduplicated, and each keeps its most common genes and DNA. The V and J calls and clone size come from TCRdb's table, not from the authors' own analysis. The sample table shows roughly 200,000 distinct CDR3 sequences, and roughly 94% are seen once. About 0.095% of the sample goes to the ten largest clones.

Peripheral blood CD8+ and CD4+ T cells from healthy donors, Susac syndrome patients and multiple sclerosis patients were profiled by high-throughput TCR beta sequencing. Healthy donors were included as age- and sex-matched controls. Bulk CD8+ and CD4+ T cells were purified by magnetic negative isolation, while CD8+ TEMRA cells were enriched using FACS. Blood was collected in EDTA tubes and processed within 24 hours, with PBMCs isolated through density gradient centrifugation. PBMCs intended for TCR sequencing were frozen in liquid nitrogen and were later thawed in a 37 degrees C water bath. Purity of sorted or isolated CD4+, CD8+ and CD8+ TEMRA cells was at least 90%. Regarding this clonotype: Its cognate antigen has yet to be identified. Base quality data are lacking; no much larger clone is found one base away.

The sample taken for sequencing was CD4+ T cells from PBMCs. This sequence was found in a human donor in good health. This sequence uses TRBV29-1 and TRBJ2-1; TRBD2 is perhaps the D gene, given 7 matching bases. This receptor carries the CDR3 CSAFGGGLAGVNEQFF. The nucleotide sequence is given as TGCAGCGCTTTTGGGGGCGGTCTGGCGGGAGTAAATGAGCAGTTCTTC.